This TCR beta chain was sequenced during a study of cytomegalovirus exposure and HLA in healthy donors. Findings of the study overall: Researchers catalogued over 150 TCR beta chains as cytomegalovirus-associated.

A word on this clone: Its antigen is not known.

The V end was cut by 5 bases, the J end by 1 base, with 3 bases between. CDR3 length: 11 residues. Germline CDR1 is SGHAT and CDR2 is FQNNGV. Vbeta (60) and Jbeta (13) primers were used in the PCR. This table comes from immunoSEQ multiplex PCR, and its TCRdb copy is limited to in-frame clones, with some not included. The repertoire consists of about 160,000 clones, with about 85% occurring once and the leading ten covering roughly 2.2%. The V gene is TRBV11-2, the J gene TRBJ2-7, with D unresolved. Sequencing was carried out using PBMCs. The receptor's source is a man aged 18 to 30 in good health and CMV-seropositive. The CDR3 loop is CASSPSYEQYF. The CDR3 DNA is TGTGCCAGCAGCCCTTCCTACGAGCAGTACTTC.